This is a list of T cell receptor beta chains from one sample in a study of T cells after yellow fever vaccination. TCRdb reprocessed the 5' RACE reads via MiXCR and lists one record per CDR3 protein. Here the sample spans some 68,000 distinct CDR3 sequences, more than 6.5% being singletons. This specimen was CD8+ T cells sorted from PBMCs, taken about 41 days after the first yellow fever vaccination. These TCRs come from a man younger than 30 who received the YFV17D yellow fever vaccine. CDR3s leave out the opening cysteine and the closing phenylalanine or tryptophan. The D gene is left open where the match is weak. Clone sizes are given selectively: once, few, many, or a class where the clone is expanded.

abundance: many; v_gene: TRBV7-9; d_gene: .; j_gene: TRBJ2-5; CDR3aa: ASSPLGRSQETQY
abundance: few; v_gene: TRBV7-9; d_gene: TRBD2; j_gene: TRBJ2-5; CDR3aa: ASRSGGGETQY
abundance: few; v_gene: TRBV6-2/TRBV6-3; d_gene: .; j_gene: TRBJ2-7; CDR3aa: ASSSISNEQY
abundance: .; v_gene: TRBV7-8; d_gene: TRBD1; j_gene: TRBJ2-2; CDR3aa: ASSLATGSSSRELF
abundance: many; v_gene: TRBV27; d_gene: .; j_gene: TRBJ2-7; CDR3aa: ASSLGGVYEQY
abundance: many; v_gene: TRBV4-1; d_gene: .; j_gene: TRBJ2-3; CDR3aa: ASSHPRGTDTQY
abundance: many; v_gene: TRBV6-4; d_gene: .; j_gene: TRBJ2-1; CDR3aa: ASSERWGLLSEQF
abundance: few; v_gene: TRBV20-1; d_gene: TRBD1; j_gene: TRBJ1-6; CDR3aa: SAQTGWLNSPLH
abundance: many; v_gene: TRBV7-6; d_gene: .; j_gene: TRBJ1-4; CDR3aa: ASSLGGDEKLF
abundance: few; v_gene: TRBV7-8; d_gene: .; j_gene: TRBJ2-3; CDR3aa: ASSLSPLVEGRTHTQY
abundance: many; v_gene: TRBV11-2; d_gene: TRBD2; j_gene: TRBJ2-3; CDR3aa: ASSSAGGLTDTQY
abundance: many; v_gene: TRBV4-3; d_gene: .; j_gene: TRBJ1-1; CDR3aa: ASSQVRTRNTEAF
abundance: many; v_gene: TRBV7-6; d_gene: TRBD1; j_gene: TRBJ2-2; CDR3aa: ASSPWTGSTGELF
abundance: many; v_gene: TRBV12-3/TRBV12-4; d_gene: .; j_gene: TRBJ2-7; CDR3aa: ASSFDGNSYEQY
abundance: few; v_gene: TRBV7-9; d_gene: .; j_gene: TRBJ2-7; CDR3aa: ASSPTGRKMEEQY
abundance: many; v_gene: TRBV27; d_gene: .; j_gene: TRBJ1-3; CDR3aa: ASSLGGSGNTIY
abundance: many; v_gene: TRBV11-2; d_gene: TRBD2; j_gene: TRBJ2-5; CDR3aa: ASSLGSRGGLYQETQY
abundance: many; v_gene: TRBV12-3/TRBV12-4; d_gene: TRBD2; j_gene: TRBJ2-2; CDR3aa: ASSRLALDTGELF
abundance: few; v_gene: TRBV4-2; d_gene: .; j_gene: TRBJ2-2; CDR3aa: ASSQDFDGAGELF
abundance: few; v_gene: TRBV29-1; d_gene: .; j_gene: TRBJ2-2; CDR3aa: SVVQGLTGELF
abundance: .; v_gene: TRBV12-3/TRBV12-4; d_gene: TRBD1; j_gene: TRBJ1-6; CDR3aa: ASSPTGTGYISPLH
abundance: .; v_gene: TRBV4-3; d_gene: .; j_gene: TRBJ2-7; CDR3aa: ASSRRTHVYEQY
abundance: many; v_gene: TRBV6-5; d_gene: TRBD1; j_gene: TRBJ2-5; CDR3aa: ASSYRTGERPETQY
abundance: .; v_gene: TRBV6-4; d_gene: TRBD2; j_gene: TRBJ2-2; CDR3aa: ASSEGGIDTGELF
abundance: .; v_gene: TRBV13; d_gene: .; j_gene: TRBJ1-6; CDR3aa: ASSDDNSPLH
abundance: once; v_gene: TRBV7-9; d_gene: .; j_gene: TRBJ2-1; CDR3aa: ASTPGEWDEQF
abundance: .; v_gene: TRBV7-9; d_gene: .; j_gene: TRBJ1-1; CDR3aa: ASSWTETEAF
abundance: many; v_gene: TRBV29-1; d_gene: TRBD2; j_gene: TRBJ2-3; CDR3aa: SVEASGEDTQY
abundance: .; v_gene: TRBV30; d_gene: .; j_gene: TRBJ2-1; CDR3aa: AWSVLDRGNEQF
abundance: many; v_gene: TRBV5-8; d_gene: .; j_gene: TRBJ2-1; CDR3aa: ASSWGVSSYNEQF
abundance: few; v_gene: TRBV4-1; d_gene: .; j_gene: TRBJ2-1; CDR3aa: ASSQVAGNREQF
abundance: once; v_gene: TRBV30; d_gene: .; j_gene: .; CDR3aa: AWSVRARDNEQY
abundance: .; v_gene: TRBV29-1; d_gene: .; j_gene: TRBJ2-3; CDR3aa: SETRQSGTDTQY
abundance: few; v_gene: TRBV30; d_gene: TRBD1; j_gene: TRBJ1-2; CDR3aa: AWDTGDGYT